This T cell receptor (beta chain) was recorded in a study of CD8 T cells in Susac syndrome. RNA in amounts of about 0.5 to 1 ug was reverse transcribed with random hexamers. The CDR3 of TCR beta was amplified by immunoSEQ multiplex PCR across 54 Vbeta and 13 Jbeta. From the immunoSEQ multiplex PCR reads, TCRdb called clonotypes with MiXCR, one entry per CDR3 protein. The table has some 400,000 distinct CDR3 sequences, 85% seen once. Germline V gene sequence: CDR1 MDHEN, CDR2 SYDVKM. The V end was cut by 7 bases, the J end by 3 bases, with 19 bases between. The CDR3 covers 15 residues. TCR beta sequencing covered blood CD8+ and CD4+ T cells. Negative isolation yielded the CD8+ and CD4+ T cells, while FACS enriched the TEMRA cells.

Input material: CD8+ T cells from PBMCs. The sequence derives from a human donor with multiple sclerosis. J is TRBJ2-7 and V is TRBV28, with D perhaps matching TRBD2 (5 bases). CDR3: CASTPADGNIYEQYF. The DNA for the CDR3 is TGTGCCAGCACCCCGGCGGACGGGAACATCTACGAGCAGTACTTC.